Listed below are T cell receptor beta chains from one sample, sequenced in a study of memory CD4+ T cells and cytomegalovirus serostatus. The assay was immunoSEQ multiplex PCR, and TCRdb's table has in-frame clones only and misses some. The table has around 50,000 clones, roughly 78% seen once; the top ten hold approximately 0.7%. Sequenced sample: memory CD4+ T cells from blood. The source is an adult in good health and CMV-seronegative. Both conserved end residues are trimmed from each CDR3.

J gene	V gene	CDR3 protein
TRBJ1-5	TRBV30	AWSAGVDQPQH
TRBJ1-1	TRBV7-3	ASSLRGSDRNPEAF
TRBJ2-3	TRBV2	ASRALAGSTTDTQY
TRBJ2-5	TRBV11-2	ASSTYPGQGQETQY
TRBJ2-7	TRBV5-1	ASSLALLAGGAYEQY
TRBJ1-5	TRBV6-1	ASSEGGLVQPQH
TRBJ2-3	TRBV7-8	ASSLTGQDTQY
TRBJ1-1	TRBV5-1	ASSWTGGNTEAF
TRBJ2-1	TRBV5-5	ASSRTTGFNEQF
TRBJ1-1	TRBV6-1	ASKTRVQHTEAF
TRBJ1-1	TRBV27	ASSRSGEGNTEAF
TRBJ2-1	TRBV28	ASSPSISGTYNEQF
TRBJ1-4	TRBV30	AWSTPDRGREKLF
TRBJ2-5	TRBV5-4	ASSVRTGRAETQY
TRBJ1-5	TRBV19	ASTRGIWQPQH
TRBJ2-1	TRBV19	ASSNLGQGANEQF
TRBJ1-4	TRBV25-1	ASSESSPGEKLF
TRBJ1-5	TRBV7-9	ASSLLTGSRVGPQH
TRBJ2-5	TRBV2	ASGPSGRGQETQY
TRBJ2-5	TRBV7-3	ASSLRGQIWETQY
TRBJ2-2	TRBV18	ASSPPSGVTGELF
TRBJ2-5	TRBV2	ASSRMGTEETQY
TRBJ2-3	TRBV6-6	ASSYQARGTDTQY
TRBJ2-1	TRBV15	ATSRDSGGYNEQF
TRBJ1-5	TRBV6-1	ASRGLGPSNQPQH
TRBJ1-5	TRBV10-2	ASRKDRDSNQPQH
TRBJ2-1	TRBV6-5	ASSYRQGQFNEQF
TRBJ1-5	TRBV29-1	SVAGTNSNQPQH
TRBJ1-4	TRBV2	ASSVDRGNEKLF
TRBJ1-2	TRBV27	ASSSGGSTAYGYT
TRBJ1-2	TRBV6-6	ASSPGTYGYT
TRBJ2-7	TRBV30	AWSLGREQY
TRBJ1-4	TRBV11-3	ASSPTRELLHEKLF
TRBJ2-7	TRBV29-1	SVEGGGREQY
TRBJ2-6	TRBV11-2	ASSLTGTYSGANVLT
TRBJ1-4	TRBV6-1	ASSRRRADEKLF
TRBJ2-3	TRBV18	ASSPGVGDTQY
TRBJ2-1	TRBV7-2	ASSPGLVYYGEQF
TRBJ2-1	TRBV9	ASSRQPSAPSYNEQF
TRBJ2-7	TRBV27	ASSLGGVSSYEQY
TRBJ2-7	TRBV30	AWSNGLAGYYEQY
TRBJ2-2	TRBV30	AWERAGQGNTGELF
TRBJ2-1	TRBV15	ATSSEAGAVQF
TRBJ2-4	TRBV7-9	ASSPTDRDTNIQY
TRBJ2-5	TRBV5-4	ASSLGDTQETQY
TRBJ2-2	TRBV5-5	ASSYRGAGGELF
TRBJ2-2	TRBV28	ASSGQGANVGELF
TRBJ2-2	TRBV18	ASSPTATGELF
TRBJ2-1	TRBV5-1	ASSFGGSSYNEQF
TRBJ2-5	TRBV6-1	ASNDRVQETQY
TRBJ2-3	TRBV9	ASSVEKGRHTQY
TRBJ2-5	TRBV7-3	ASSLVVQETQY
TRBJ2-7	TRBV27	ASSLGGGRPY
TRBJ1-4	TRBV18	ASSPTGAFRKLF
TRBJ2-1	TRBV18	ASSPDREQF
TRBJ2-5	TRBV7-7	ASSPSGNQETQY
TRBJ2-5	TRBV29-1	SPTAPETQY
TRBJ1-3	TRBV6-1	ASIGLSGNTIY
TRBJ2-3	TRBV7-8	ASSLGTSGRAEDTQY